The TCR beta chain under discussion was sequenced for a study of blood T cells in healthy people across ages. The germline V gene encodes CDR1 LGHDT and CDR2 YNNKEL (reference sequence). Trimming removed 4 bases from V and 1 base from J; junction bases left unmatched: 12. The CDR3 contains 17 residues. Together with a sample-barcoded 5' primer, a J-beta primer mix was included in a second PCR lasting about 6 to 11 cycles. Every cDNA molecule bore a tag from a template-switch adaptor containing 12 random nucleotides. All samples yielded 3 million or more CDR3-containing paired-end reads. MiXCR, applied by TCRdb to the 5' RACE reads, yields one record per CDR3 protein. Of about 830,000 distinct CDR3 sequences listed, 55% to 70% are singletons.

Sequencing was carried out using blood. This TCR was sampled from a man between 25 and 39 years old in good health. The chain carries TRBV3-1 and TRBJ2-5; TRBD1 matches 7 bases. The CDR3 region has the DNA TGTGCCAGCAGCCGACTACCCGACAGGGCTATCCAAGAGACCCAGTACTTC. This sequence encodes CASSRLPDRAIQETQYF.